This passage covers 15 T cell receptor beta chains from one sample sequenced in a study of CD4 T cells in relation to SARS-CoV-2 and coronaviruses. Clones were read by immunoSEQ multiplex PCR, and TCRdb kept only the in-frame ones, dropping some. The table lists more than 25,000 clones, about two thirds of them singletons. Before the COVID-19 pandemic, during about 2011-2019, CD4+ T cells were taken from unexposed donors. After ten to eleven days of culture, CD4+ T cells were isolated. These TCRs are of unknown antigen specificity. The sequencing input was CD4+ T cells from PBMCs, cultured in vitro. The source is a human donor in good health.

This chain links TRBV4-1 with TRBJ2-5; the match to TRBD2 covers 7 bases. The CDR3 sequence is 15 residues long. The V gene end was trimmed by 1 base and the J gene end by 13 bases; junction bases not matched to a gene: 15. Germline lookup yields CDR1 MGHRA and CDR2 YSYEKL. This CDR3 is CASSQGEGPLWPSYF. The DNA for the CDR3 is TGCGCCAGCAGCCAAGGGGAGGGGCCCCTCTGGCCCTCGTACTTC.

The chain links TRBV18 to TRBJ2-1; D gene ambiguous. This CDR3 region has 11 residues. Germline lookup yields CDR1 KGHSH and CDR2 LQKENI. Trimming cost V 4 bases and J 8 bases, with 6 bases left between them. CDR3 bases: TGTGCCAGCTCACTAGGAGATGAGCAGTTCTTC. This gives the protein CASSLGDEQFF.

The chain uses TRBV7-9 and TRBJ1-2; no reliable D call. The germline V gene encodes CDR1 SEHNR and CDR2 FQNEAQ (reference sequence). The CDR3 covers 15 residues. Trimming shortened V by 5 bases and J by 2 bases, and 15 bases separated the two germline ends. The CDR3 reads CASSTRPSINYGYTF. CDR3 coding DNA: TGTGCCAGCAGCACCCGACCGTCCATAAACTATGGCTACACCTTC.

The chain is built from TRBV7-9 and TRBJ2-3; 7 bases fit TRBD2. There are 14 residues in the CDR3. V gave up 1 base and J gave up 8 bases; unmatched junction bases: 6. Germline V gene lookup returns CDR1 SEHNR and CDR2 FQNEAQ (reference sequence). The CDR3 DNA follows: TGTGCCAGCAGCTTAGAGGTACTAGCGAGTACGCAGTATTTT. Translating it yields CASSLEVLASTQYF.

There are a few counts of this clone. Because the CDR3's place on the DNA is in doubt, the DNA is left out and the CDR3 is given as listed by TCRdb. The chain couples TRBV7-2 to TRBJ2-2. The CDR3 comprises 15 residues, both ends counted. Germline loops: CDR1 SGHTA, CDR2 FQGNSA. This chain's CDR3 is CASSLTFGATGELFF.

This clone has more than one count but fewer than ten. The chain recombines TRBV14 with TRBJ2-4; D unclear. The CDR3 is 14 residues long. V was shortened by 2 bases and J by 0 bases, with 5 bases between the two germline ends. Germline V gene data show CDR1 as SGHDN and CDR2 as FVKESK. CDR3 protein: CASSQRAAKNIQYF. DNA for the CDR3: TGTGCCAGCAGCCAACGGGCAGCCAAAAACATTCAGTACTTC. The whole variable domain, filled in from reference TRBV14 and TRBJ2-4, reads EAGVTQFPSHSVIEKGQTVTLRCDPISGHDNLYWYRRVMGKEIKFLLHFVKESKQDESGMPNNRFLAERTGGTYSTLKVQPAELEDSGVYFCASSQRAAKNIQYFGAGTRLSVL.

The chain links TRBV6-6 to TRBJ1-3; D is ambiguous. The CDR3 consists of 14 residues. In germline, CDR1 is MNHNY, CDR2 SVGAGI (reference sequence). V shed 4 bases and J shed 0 bases, with 7 bases lying between them. The CDR3 region is CASSSGGSGNTIYF. CDR3 bases: TGTGCCAGCAGTTCCGGTGGCTCTGGAAACACCATATATTTT.

The chain joins TRBV5-1 to TRBJ2-1, with 8 bases fitting TRBD2. Germline V gene data show CDR1 as SGHRS and CDR2 as YFSETQ. The V and J ends lost 0 bases and 7 bases, in that order; junction bases with no gene match: 9. The CDR3 has 16 amino acids. The CDR3 protein is CASSLASSGGYNEQFF. As DNA, the CDR3 is TGCGCCAGCAGCTTGGCCTCGTCGGGGGGGTATAATGAGCAGTTCTTC.

This sequence joins TRBV2 and TRBJ2-2; no clear D gene. Germline V lookup: CDR1 SNHLY, CDR2 FYNNEI. The V end lost 1 base, the J end lost 3 bases, and 21 bases lay between the germline ends. CDR3 length: 19 amino acids. The CDR3, as DNA: TGTGCCAGCAGTGAAGAGAACCGGTTTGCTTCCGCGGACACCGGGGAGCTGTTTTTT. As protein: CASSEENRFASADTGELFF.

This chain links TRBV5-1 with TRBJ1-1; tentatively, D is TRBD1 (5 bases). Trimming took off 4 bases at V and 7 bases at J, with 17 bases between the two ends. This CDR3 has 14 amino acids. Germline V gene data show CDR1 as SGHRS and CDR2 as YFSETQ. The CDR3 sequence is CASSLKTATNEAFF. DNA of the CDR3: TGCGCCAGCAGCCTCAAGACAGCTACCAATGAAGCTTTCTTT.

CDR3 residues: CASSIWKQVSYEQYF. The DNA of the CDR3 is TGTGCCAGCAGCATATGGAAGCAGGTTTCCTACGAGCAGTACTTC. V is TRBV13 and J is TRBJ2-7; D remains unclear. CDR3 length: 15 residues. Germline V CDR1 and CDR2: PRHDT, FYEKMQ (reference sequence). V lost 5 bases, J lost 1 base, and 15 bases lay in between.

The CDR3 coding sequence is TGTGCCAGCAGTTTATCGGGACGGAAGAATGAAAAACTGTTTTTT. Translating gives CASSLSGRKNEKLFF. This sequence joins TRBV27 and TRBJ1-4; weak D call: TRBD1 (5 bases). CDR1 MNHEY and CDR2 SMNVEV come from the germline V gene (reference sequence). The CDR3 contains 15 residues. Deletions cut 0 bases from V and 5 bases from J, with 10 bases between.

The rearrangement joins TRBV4-3 to TRBJ2-7, with 9 bases matching TRBD1. The CDR3 runs to 16 residues. Per germline, CDR1 LGHNA and CDR2 YSLEER. Unmatched junction bases numbered 10, after V lost 4 bases and J lost 3 bases. The CDR3 region has the DNA TGCGCCAGCAGCCCTCGACAGGGGGTCGGGTGCTACGAGCAGTACTTC. It is translated as CASSPRQGVGCYEQYF.

The genes are TRBV19 and TRBJ1-6; D remains unclear. The ends were cut back, 5 bases at V and 0 bases at J, with 11 bases in the middle. Per germline, CDR1 LNHDA and CDR2 SQIVND (reference sequence). The CDR3 covers 16 residues. CDR3 coding DNA: TGTGCCAGTAGTGGGCAGGCGAGCTCCTATAATTCACCCCTCCACTTT. This gives the protein CASSGQASSYNSPLHF.

This clone occurred a few times. The chain links TRBV10-1 to TRBJ2-7; D call uncertain. Germline CDR1 and CDR2: WNHNN and SYGVQD (reference sequence). The CDR3 length is 10 residues. Trimming took 6 bases from V and 4 from J, leaving 4 bases between them. CDR3 region: CASRSYEQYF. The CDR3, as DNA: TGCGCCAGCAGAAGTTACGAGCAGTACTTC.